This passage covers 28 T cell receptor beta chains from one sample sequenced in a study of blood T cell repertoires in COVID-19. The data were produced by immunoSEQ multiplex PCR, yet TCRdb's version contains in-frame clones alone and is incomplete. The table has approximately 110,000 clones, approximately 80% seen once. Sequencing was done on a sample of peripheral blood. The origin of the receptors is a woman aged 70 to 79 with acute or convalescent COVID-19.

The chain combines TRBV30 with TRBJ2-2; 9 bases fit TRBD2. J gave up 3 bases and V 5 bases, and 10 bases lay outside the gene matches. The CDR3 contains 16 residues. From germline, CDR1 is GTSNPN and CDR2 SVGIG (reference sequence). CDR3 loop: CAWGGGRGWDTGELFF. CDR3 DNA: TGTGCCTGGGGAGGCGGGAGGGGTTGGGACACCGGGGAGCTGTTTTTT.

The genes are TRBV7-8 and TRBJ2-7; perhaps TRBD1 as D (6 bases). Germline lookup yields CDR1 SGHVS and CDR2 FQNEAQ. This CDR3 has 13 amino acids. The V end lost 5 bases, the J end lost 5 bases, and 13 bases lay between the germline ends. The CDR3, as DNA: TGTGCCAGCAGCGTGACAGGAGACAACGAGCAGTACTTC. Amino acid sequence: CASSVTGDNEQYF. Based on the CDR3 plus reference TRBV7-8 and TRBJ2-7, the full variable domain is GAGVSQSPRYKVAKRGQDVALRCDPISGHVSLFWYQQALGQGPEFLTYFQNEAQLDKSGLPSDRFFAERPEGSVSTLKIQRTQQEDSAVYLCASSVTGDNEQYFGPGTRLTVT.

Here the CDR3 reads CASSPGQGLANYGYTF. CDR3 in DNA: TGTGCCAGCAGCCCAGGACAGGGCTTAGCTAACTATGGCTACACCTTC. The rearrangement links TRBV7-9 to TRBJ1-2; 8 bases fit TRBD1. The junction had 8 bases not matched to a gene; V was cut back by 5 bases and J by 0 bases. CDR3 size: 16 residues. In germline, CDR1 is SEHNR, CDR2 FQNEAQ (reference sequence).

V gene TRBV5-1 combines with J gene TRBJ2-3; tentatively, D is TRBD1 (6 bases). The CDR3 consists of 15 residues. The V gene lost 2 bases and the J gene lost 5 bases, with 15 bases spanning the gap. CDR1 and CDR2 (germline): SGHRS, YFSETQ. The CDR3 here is CASSFRGVGGDTQYF. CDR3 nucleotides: TGCGCCAGCAGCTTCCGGGGAGTAGGGGGAGATACGCAGTATTTT. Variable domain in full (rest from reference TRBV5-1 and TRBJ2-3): KAGVTQTPRYLIKTRGQQVTLSCSPISGHRSVSWYQQTPGQGLQFLFEYFSETQRNKGNFPGRFSGRQFSNSRSEMNVSTLELGDSALYLCASSFRGVGGDTQYFGPGTRLTVL.

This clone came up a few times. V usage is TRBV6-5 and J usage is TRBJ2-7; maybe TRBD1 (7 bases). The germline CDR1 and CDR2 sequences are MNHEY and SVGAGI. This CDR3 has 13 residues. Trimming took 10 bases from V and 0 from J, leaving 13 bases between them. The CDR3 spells CATAGQYSYEQYF. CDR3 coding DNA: TGTGCCACCGCGGGACAGTACTCCTACGAGCAGTACTTC.

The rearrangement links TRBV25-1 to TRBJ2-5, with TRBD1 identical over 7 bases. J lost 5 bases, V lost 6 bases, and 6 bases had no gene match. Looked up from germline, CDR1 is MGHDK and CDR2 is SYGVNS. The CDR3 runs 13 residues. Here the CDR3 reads CASRETGRETQYF. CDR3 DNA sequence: TGTGCCAGCAGAGAGACAGGGCGGGAGACCCAGTACTTC.

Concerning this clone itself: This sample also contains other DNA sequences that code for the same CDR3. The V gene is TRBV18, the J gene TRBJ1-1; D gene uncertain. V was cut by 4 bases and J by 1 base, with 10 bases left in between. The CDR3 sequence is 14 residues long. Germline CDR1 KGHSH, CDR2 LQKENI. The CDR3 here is CASSRGQENTEAFF. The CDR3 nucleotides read TGTGCCAGCTCACGTGGGCAGGAGAACACTGAAGCTTTCTTT.

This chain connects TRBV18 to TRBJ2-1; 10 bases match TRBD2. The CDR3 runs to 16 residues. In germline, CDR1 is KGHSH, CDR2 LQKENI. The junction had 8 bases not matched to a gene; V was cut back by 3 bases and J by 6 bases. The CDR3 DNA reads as TGTGCCAGCTCACCGAACCTAGCGGGAGTCAGCAATGAGCAGTTCTTC. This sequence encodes CASSPNLAGVSNEQFF. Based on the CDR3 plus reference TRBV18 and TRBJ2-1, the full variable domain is NAGVMQNPRHLVRRRGQEARLRCSPMKGHSHVYWYRQLPEEGLKFMVYLQKENIIDESGMPKERFSAEFPKEGPSILRIQQVVRGDSAAYFCASSPNLAGVSNEQFFGPGTRLTVL.

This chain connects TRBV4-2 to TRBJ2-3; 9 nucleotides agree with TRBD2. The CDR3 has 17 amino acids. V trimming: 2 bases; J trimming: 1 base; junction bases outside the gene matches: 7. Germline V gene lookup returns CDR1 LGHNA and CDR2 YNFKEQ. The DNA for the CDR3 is TGTGCCAGCAGCCAACTTGGGGCTAGCGGGGGCACAGATACGCAGTATTTT. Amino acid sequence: CASSQLGASGGTDTQYF.

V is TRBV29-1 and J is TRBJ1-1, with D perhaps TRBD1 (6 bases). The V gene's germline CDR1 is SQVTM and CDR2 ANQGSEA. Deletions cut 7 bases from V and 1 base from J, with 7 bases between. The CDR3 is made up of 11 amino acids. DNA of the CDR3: TGCAGCGCGGACAGGAACACTGAAGCTTTCTTT. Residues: CSADRNTEAFF.

The CDR3 nucleotides read TGTGCCAGTAGCAACGGACTAGCGGGGTACCCCTCCTACAATGAGCAGTTCTTC. This translates into CASSNGLAGYPSYNEQFF. The genes are TRBV19 and TRBJ2-1; 12 positions agree with TRBD2. This CDR3 contains 18 residues. Per the germline V gene, CDR1 is LNHDA and CDR2 is SQIVND (reference sequence). With V trimmed by 6 bases and J by 0 bases, 9 bases remained unmatched.

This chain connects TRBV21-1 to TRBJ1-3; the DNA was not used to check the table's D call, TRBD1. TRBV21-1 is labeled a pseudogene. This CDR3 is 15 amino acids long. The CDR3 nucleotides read TGTGCCACCAGGACAGGAACTATCTCTGGAAACACCATATATTTT. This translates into CATRTGTISGNTIYF.

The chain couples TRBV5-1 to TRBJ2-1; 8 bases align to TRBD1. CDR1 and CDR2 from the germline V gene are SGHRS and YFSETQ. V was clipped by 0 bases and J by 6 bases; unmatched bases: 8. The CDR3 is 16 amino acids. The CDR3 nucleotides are TGCGCCAGCAGCTTGGATGACAGGGGCTCCGCCAATGAGCAGTTCTTC. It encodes CASSLDDRGSANEQFF.

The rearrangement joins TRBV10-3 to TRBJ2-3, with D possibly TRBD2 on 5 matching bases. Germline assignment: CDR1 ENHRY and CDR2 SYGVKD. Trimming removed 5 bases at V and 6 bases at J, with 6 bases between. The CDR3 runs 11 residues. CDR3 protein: CAISIADTQYF. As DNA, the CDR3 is TGTGCCATCAGTATAGCGGATACGCAGTATTTT.

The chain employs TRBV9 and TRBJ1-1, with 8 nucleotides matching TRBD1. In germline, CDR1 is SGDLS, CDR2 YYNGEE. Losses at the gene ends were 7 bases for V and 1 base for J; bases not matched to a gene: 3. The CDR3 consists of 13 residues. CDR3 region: CASGGTGNTEAFF. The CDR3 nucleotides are TGTGCCAGCGGCGGGACAGGGAACACTGAAGCTTTCTTT.

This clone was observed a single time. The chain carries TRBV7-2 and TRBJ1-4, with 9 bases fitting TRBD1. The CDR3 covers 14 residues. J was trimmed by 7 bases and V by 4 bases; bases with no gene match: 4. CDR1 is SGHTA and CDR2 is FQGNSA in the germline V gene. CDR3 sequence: CASSSLQGAEKLFF. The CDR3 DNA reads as TGTGCCAGCAGCTCGTTACAGGGGGCTGAAAAACTGTTTTTT. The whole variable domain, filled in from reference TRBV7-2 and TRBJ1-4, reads GAGVSQSPSNKVTEKGKDVELRCDPISGHTALYWYRQSLGQGLEFLIYFQGNSAPDKSGLPSDRFSAERTGGSVSTLTIQRTQQEDSAVYLCASSSLQGAEKLFFGSGTQLSVL.

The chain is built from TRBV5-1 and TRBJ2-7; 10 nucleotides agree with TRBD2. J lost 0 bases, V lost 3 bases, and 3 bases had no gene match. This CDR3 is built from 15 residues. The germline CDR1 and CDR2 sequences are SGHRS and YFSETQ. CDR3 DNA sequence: TGCGCCAGCAGCTGGACTAGCGGAGGCTCCTACGAGCAGTACTTC. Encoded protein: CASSWTSGGSYEQYF.

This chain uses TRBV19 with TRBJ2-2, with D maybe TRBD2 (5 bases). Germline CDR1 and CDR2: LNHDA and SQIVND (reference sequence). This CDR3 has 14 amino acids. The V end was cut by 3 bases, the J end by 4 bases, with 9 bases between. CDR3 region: CASSMMAGTGELFF. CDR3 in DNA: TGTGCCAGTAGTATGATGGCGGGCACCGGGGAGCTGTTTTTT.

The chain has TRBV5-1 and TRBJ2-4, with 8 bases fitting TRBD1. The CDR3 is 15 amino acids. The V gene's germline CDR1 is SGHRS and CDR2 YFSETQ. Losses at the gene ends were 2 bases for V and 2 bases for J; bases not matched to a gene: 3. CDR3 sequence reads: CASSFTGGTKNIQYF. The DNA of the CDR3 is TGCGCCAGCAGCTTTACAGGGGGTACCAAAAACATTCAGTACTTC. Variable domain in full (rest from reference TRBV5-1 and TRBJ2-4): KAGVTQTPRYLIKTRGQQVTLSCSPISGHRSVSWYQQTPGQGLQFLFEYFSETQRNKGNFPGRFSGRQFSNSRSEMNVSTLELGDSALYLCASSFTGGTKNIQYFGAGTRLSVL.

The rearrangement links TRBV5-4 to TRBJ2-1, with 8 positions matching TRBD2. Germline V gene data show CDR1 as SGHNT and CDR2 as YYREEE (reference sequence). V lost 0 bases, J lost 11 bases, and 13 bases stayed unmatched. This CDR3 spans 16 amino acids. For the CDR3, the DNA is TGTGCCAGCAGCTTGGAAGCTGGGGCTAGCGGGCCTAAGCAGTTCTTC. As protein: CASSLEAGASGPKQFF.

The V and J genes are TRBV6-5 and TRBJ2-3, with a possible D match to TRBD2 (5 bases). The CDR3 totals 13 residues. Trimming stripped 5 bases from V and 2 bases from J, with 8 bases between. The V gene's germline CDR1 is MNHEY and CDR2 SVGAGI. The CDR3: CASSSGFTDTQYF. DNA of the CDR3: TGTGCCAGCAGTAGCGGTTTCACAGATACGCAGTATTTT.

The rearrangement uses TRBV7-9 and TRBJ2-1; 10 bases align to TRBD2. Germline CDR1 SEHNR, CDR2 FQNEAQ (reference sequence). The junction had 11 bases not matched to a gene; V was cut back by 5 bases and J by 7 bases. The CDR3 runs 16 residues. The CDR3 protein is CASSPSGTSAGNEQFF. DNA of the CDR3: TGTGCCAGCAGCCCCTCCGGGACTAGCGCCGGGAATGAGCAGTTCTTC.

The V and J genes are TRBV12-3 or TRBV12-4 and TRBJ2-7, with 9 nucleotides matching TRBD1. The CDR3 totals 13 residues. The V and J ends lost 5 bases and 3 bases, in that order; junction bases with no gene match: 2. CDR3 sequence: CASSGTGYYEQYF. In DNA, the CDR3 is TGTGCCAGCAGTGGGACAGGGTACTACGAGCAGTACTTC.

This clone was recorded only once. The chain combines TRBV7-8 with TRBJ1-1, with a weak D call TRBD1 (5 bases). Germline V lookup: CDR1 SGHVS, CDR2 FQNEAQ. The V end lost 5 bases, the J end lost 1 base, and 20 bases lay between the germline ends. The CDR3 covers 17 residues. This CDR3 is CASSRRAVGARNTEAFF. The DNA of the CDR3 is TGTGCCAGCAGCCGCCGGGCGGTAGGGGCTAGGAACACTGAAGCTTTCTTT.

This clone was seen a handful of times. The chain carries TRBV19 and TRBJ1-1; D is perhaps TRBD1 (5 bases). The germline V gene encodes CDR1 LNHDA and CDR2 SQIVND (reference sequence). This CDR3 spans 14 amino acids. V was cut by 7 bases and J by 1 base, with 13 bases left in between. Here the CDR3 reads CASTLGGANTEAFF. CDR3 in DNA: TGTGCCAGTACCCTGGGGGGAGCGAACACTGAAGCTTTCTTT.

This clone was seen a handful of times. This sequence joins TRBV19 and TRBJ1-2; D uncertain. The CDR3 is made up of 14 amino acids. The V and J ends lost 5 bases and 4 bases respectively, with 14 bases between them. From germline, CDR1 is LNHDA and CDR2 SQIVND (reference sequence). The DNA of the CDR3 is TGTGCCAGTAGTTCACTCTCACGTCTCTATGGCTACACCTTC. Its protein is CASSSLSRLYGYTF.

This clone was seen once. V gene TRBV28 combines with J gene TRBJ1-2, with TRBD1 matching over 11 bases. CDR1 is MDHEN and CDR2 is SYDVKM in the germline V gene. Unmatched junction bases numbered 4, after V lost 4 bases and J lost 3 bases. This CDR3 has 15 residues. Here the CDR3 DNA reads TGTGCCAGCAGTTGGACAGGGGGCAGATACTATGGCTACACCTTC. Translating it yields CASSWTGGRYYGYTF.

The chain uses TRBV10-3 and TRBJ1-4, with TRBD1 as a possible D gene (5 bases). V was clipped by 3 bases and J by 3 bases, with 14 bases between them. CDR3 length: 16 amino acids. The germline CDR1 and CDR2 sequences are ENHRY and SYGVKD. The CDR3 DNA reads TGTGCCATCAGTGAAACGGGGGGTCAGGCTAATGAAAAACTGTTTTTT. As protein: CAISETGGQANEKLFF.